This T cell receptor beta chain was sequenced in a study of shared clonotypes between healthy human individuals. Sequencing was performed with immunoSEQ multiplex PCR; in TCRdb, only in-frame clones are kept and a portion is missing. The sample holds about 2,500,000 clones, around 90% seen once. CDR3 length equals 13 residues. The V gene lost 0 bases and the J gene lost 5 bases, with 8 bases spanning the gap. Germline V gene lookup returns CDR1 SGDLS and CDR2 YYNGEE. The TCR comes from a man between 18 and 35 years old in good health. J is TRBJ1-1 and V is TRBV9; D gene uncertain. The sequenced sample consisted of naive CD4+ T cells sorted from blood. Subset denoted: CD45RA+ positively selected. DNA for the CDR3: TGTGCCAGCAGCGTAGAACTACGGACTGAAGCTTTCTTT. This translates into CASSVELRTEAFF.